The source of this T cell receptor beta chain is a study of blood T cell repertoires in COVID-19. As for the study in general: Material from acute and convalescent COVID-19 was sourced from the United States, Italy and Spain. The analysed material was cDNA or gDNA that came from T cells, B-cell-depleted T cells, or PBMCs.

This clone has only a few counts. Source study methods: Amplification of reference gene primers provided the estimated nucleated cell counts. The repertoire was sequenced with immunoSEQ multiplex PCR; TCRdb's copy has only in-frame clones and lacks some. V and J calls and clone size are as listed in that table; D and trimming were resolved from the DNA. The data hold over 75,000 clones, with 80% observed a single time. This sequence originates from a human donor in a cohort sampled during active COVID-19. Sequencing was done on a sample of peripheral blood.

This chain's CDR3 is CASSGGGGTEAFF. Here the CDR3 DNA reads TGTGCCAGTAGTGGGGGCGGCGGTACTGAAGCTTTCTTT. This chain connects TRBV19 to TRBJ1-1; possibly TRBD1 for D (6 bases). The ends were cut back, 5 bases at V and 5 bases at J, with 12 bases in the middle. CDR3 size: 13 residues. Germline V CDR1 and CDR2: LNHDA, SQIVND (reference sequence).